This entry features one T cell receptor beta chain sequence. Its antigen remains unidentified. The method was immunoSEQ multiplex PCR; TCRdb's version includes in-frame clones alone and lacks a portion of them. The data contain about 64,000 clones, approximately 90% of them singletons. The germline CDR1 and CDR2 sequences are KGHSH and LQKENI. The CDR3 loop spans 13 amino acids. The V end lost 3 bases, the J end lost 8 bases, and 10 bases lay between the germline ends. The record originates from a study of OX40 agonist ivuxolimab in advanced cancers. Study details: Hepatocellular carcinoma, melanoma, renal cell or head and neck cancer affected the dose-escalation patients. Of mixed ages from about 20 to 85 and averaging roughly 60 years, the group was about 86% male.

Study findings and constraints: Among patients with partial responses at 0.1-3.0 mg/kg, clonal expansion was among the lowest.

This TCR was recovered from an adult with an advanced solid tumor such as melanoma, head and neck, liver or kidney cancer. The input for sequencing was CD4+ or CD8+ T cells sorted from blood, taken in a trial of the OX40 agonist ivuxolimab. The V call is TRBV18, the J call TRBJ2-2, with D uncertain. CDR3 sequence: CASSPQEMGELFF. The CDR3 coding sequence is TGTGCCAGCTCACCCCAGGAAATGGGGGAGCTGTTTTTT.